The T cell receptor (beta chain) described here comes from a study of spatial heterogeneity in lung cancer. Study context: There were some 70 donors, all of them untreated patients with early-stage non-small cell lung cancer.

The time point here: blood at routine non-recurrence follow-up after resection. Using its own MiXCR run on the 5' RACE reads, TCRdb lists one record per CDR3 protein. The sample lists some 41,000 distinct CDR3 sequences, around 21% occurring once. The source was PBMCs, collected at follow-up. This receptor was obtained from a female donor with early-stage non-small cell lung cancer.

Here the CDR3 DNA reads TGCAGTGCTAGAGATGCGAGCGGGGGCCAAAATGAGCAGTTCTTC. It is translated as CSARDASGGQNEQFF. This chain links TRBV20-1 with TRBJ2-1; TRBD2 agrees at 8 bases. Looked up from germline, CDR1 is DFQATT and CDR2 is SNEGSKA (reference sequence). This CDR3 comprises 15 residues. Trimming cost V 0 bases and J 7 bases; bases outside gene matches: 8.